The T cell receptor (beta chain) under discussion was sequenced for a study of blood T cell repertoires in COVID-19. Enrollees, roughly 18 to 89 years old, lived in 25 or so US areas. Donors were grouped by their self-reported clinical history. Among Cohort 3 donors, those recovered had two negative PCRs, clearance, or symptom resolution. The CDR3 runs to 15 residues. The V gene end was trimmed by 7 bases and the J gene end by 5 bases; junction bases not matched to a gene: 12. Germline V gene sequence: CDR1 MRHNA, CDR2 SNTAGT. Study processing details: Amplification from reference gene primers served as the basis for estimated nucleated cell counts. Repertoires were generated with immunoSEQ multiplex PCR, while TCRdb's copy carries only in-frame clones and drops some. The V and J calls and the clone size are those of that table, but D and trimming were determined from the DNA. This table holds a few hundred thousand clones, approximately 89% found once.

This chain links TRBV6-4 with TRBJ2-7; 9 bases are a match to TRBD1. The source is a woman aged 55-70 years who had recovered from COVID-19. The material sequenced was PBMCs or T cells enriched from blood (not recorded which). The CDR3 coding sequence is TGTGCCAGCATACTACTCCGGGACAGGGTGCACGAGCAGTACTTC. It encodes CASILLRDRVHEQYF.